The next 5 T cell receptor beta chains were all read from a single sample in a study of T cell repertoires in ileal Crohn's disease. Produced via immunoSEQ multiplex PCR; TCRdb's table is partial and in-frame only. Among several thousand clones listed, about four fifths were seen once. Sequencing was carried out using ileal tissue. Every receptor here comes from an adult with Crohn's disease.

The chain employs TRBV5-1 and TRBJ2-5; TRBD2 is a possible D gene (6 bases). The CDR3 contains 14 residues. Trimming left V 7 bases short and J 1 base short, with 14 bases between. CDR1 SGHRS and CDR2 YFSETQ come from the germline V gene. CDR3 region: CASRGTGFQETQYF. Here the CDR3 DNA reads TGCGCCAGCCGGGGGACGGGGTTCCAAGAGACCCAGTACTTC.

The gene calls are TRBV7-2 and TRBJ2-7; 7 bases align to TRBD2. V was pared by 5 bases and J by 1 base, with 5 bases of the junction left unmatched. Germline V CDR1 and CDR2: SGHTA, FQGNSA. This CDR3 contains 14 residues. The CDR3 sequence is CASSLSGWSYEQYF. The CDR3 DNA is TGTGCCAGCAGCCTTAGCGGGTGGTCCTACGAGCAGTACTTC.

V gene TRBV2 combines with J gene TRBJ2-3; D possibly corresponds to TRBD2 (5 bases). This CDR3 is built from 17 residues. The V and J ends lost 5 bases and 2 bases respectively, with 20 bases between them. Germline V gives CDR1 SNHLY, CDR2 FYNNEI. As DNA, the CDR3 is TGTGCCAGCAGTACCTCCCGGGAACGCCCTCTCACAGATACGCAGTATTTT. This gives the protein CASSTSRERPLTDTQYF. Together with reference TRBV2 and TRBJ2-3, the CDR3 gives the full variable domain: EPEVTQTPSHQVTQMGQEVILRCVPISNHLYFYWYRQILGQKVEFLVSFYNNEISEKSEIFDDQFSVERPDGSNFTLKIRSTKLEDSAMYFCASSTSRERPLTDTQYFGPGTRLTVL.

V gene TRBV5-1 combines with J gene TRBJ2-3; 8 positions agree with TRBD2. The germline V gene has CDR1 SGHRS and CDR2 YFSETQ. The trim removed 0 bases at V and 5 bases at J, leaving 5 bases unmatched. The CDR3 sequence is 15 residues long. CDR3 DNA: TGCGCCAGCAGCTTGGACGGGGGGGCAGGAGATACGCAGTATTTT. This sequence encodes CASSLDGGAGDTQYF.

The V gene is TRBV7-6, the J gene TRBJ1-1, with D possibly matching TRBD1 (5 bases). From germline, CDR1 is SGHVS and CDR2 FNYEAQ. The CDR3 loop spans 13 amino acids. Deletions cut 5 bases from V and 2 bases from J, with 9 bases between. CDR3 protein: CASSPGTNTEAFF. The CDR3 nucleotides are TGTGCCAGCAGCCCAGGGACTAACACTGAAGCTTTCTTT.